This TCR beta chain originates from a study of OX40 agonist ivuxolimab in advanced cancers. Study conclusions and caveats: The 0.1-3.0 mg/kg partial responders had among the lowest clonal expansion.

Germline V gene lookup returns CDR1 SGHRS and CDR2 YFSETQ. With 3 bases clipped from V and 4 bases from J, the junction kept 5 bases outside the gene matches. This CDR3 is built from 14 residues. This clone was seen ten or more times. Antigen specificity is unknown. A history of autoimmune disease or systemic immunosuppression excluded patients. Method: immunoSEQ multiplex PCR; TCRdb's copy keeps in-frame clones and lacks some. The table has under 20,000 clones, around three quarters seen once. The chain links TRBV5-1 to TRBJ2-5, with TRBD2 matching over 8 bases. This TCR was recovered from an adult with an advanced solid tumor such as melanoma, head and neck, liver or kidney cancer. The source was CD4+ or CD8+ T cells sorted from blood, collected in a trial of the OX40 agonist ivuxolimab. CDR3 bases: TGCGCCAGCAGCTACAGCGGGAGTGGAGAGACCCAGTACTTC. Protein: CASSYSGSGETQYF.